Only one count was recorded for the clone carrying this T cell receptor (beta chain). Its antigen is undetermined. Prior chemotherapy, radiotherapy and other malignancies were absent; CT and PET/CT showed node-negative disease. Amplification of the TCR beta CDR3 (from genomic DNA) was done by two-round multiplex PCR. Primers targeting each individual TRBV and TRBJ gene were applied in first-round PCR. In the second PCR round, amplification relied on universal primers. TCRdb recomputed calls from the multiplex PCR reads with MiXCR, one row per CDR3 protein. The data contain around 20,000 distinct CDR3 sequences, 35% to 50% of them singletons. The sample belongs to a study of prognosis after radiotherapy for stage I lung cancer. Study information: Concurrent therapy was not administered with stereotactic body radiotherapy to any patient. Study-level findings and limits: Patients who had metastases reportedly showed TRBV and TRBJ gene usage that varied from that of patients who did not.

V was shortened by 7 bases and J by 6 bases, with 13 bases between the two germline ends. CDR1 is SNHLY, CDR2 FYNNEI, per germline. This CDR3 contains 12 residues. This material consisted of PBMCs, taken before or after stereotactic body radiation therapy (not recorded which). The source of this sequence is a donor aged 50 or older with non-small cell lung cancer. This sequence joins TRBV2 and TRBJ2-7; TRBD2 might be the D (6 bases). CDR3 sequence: CASTLRRGEQYF. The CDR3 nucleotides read TGTGCCAGCACCCTCAGGAGGGGCGAGCAGTACTTC.